A selection of T cell receptor beta chains follows, all from one sample in a study of blood T cell repertoires in COVID-19. TCRdb's table, derived via immunoSEQ multiplex PCR, lists solely in-frame clones and lacks some. The sample holds about 190,000 clones; around 91% are singletons and the top ten take about 0.66%. Sample: peripheral blood. These receptors all stem from a middle-aged man with acute or convalescent COVID-19. The CDR3 runs from the conserved cysteine through the conserved F or W. A D gene is named only where the DNA matches it firmly. Clone size is not always given. Where it is, it says once, few, many or a class for expanded clones.

CDR3 protein: CATSDSGAAGTGELFF
CDR3 DNA: TGTGCCACCAGTGATTCAGGGGCGGCGGGCACCGGGGAGCTGTTTTTT
D gene: .
clone size: .
V gene: TRBV24-1
J gene: TRBJ2-2

CDR3 protein: CASSQQGINSPLHF
CDR3 DNA: TGTGCCAGCAGCCAACAGGGGATCAATTCACCCCTCCACTTT
D gene: TRBD1
clone size: .
V gene: TRBV5-6
J gene: TRBJ1-6

CDR3 protein: CASSQETGQGVPLNEKLFF
CDR3 DNA: TGTGCCAGCAGCCAAGAAACGGGACAGGGGGTCCCGTTAAATGAAAAACTGTTTTTT
D gene: TRBD1
clone size: .
V gene: TRBV4-2
J gene: TRBJ1-4

CDR3 protein: CASSANQASGANVLTF
CDR3 DNA: TGTGCCAGCAGCGCAAACCAGGCTTCTGGGGCCAACGTCCTGACTTTC
D gene: .
clone size: .
V gene: TRBV7-3
J gene: TRBJ2-6

CDR3 protein: CASGAGRPYNEQFF
CDR3 DNA: TGTGCCAGCGGGGCGGGAAGGCCATACAATGAGCAGTTCTTC
D gene: .
clone size: .
V gene: TRBV6-5
J gene: TRBJ2-1

CDR3 protein: CATWDRSGNTIYF
CDR3 DNA: TGTGCCACCTGGGACAGGTCTGGAAACACCATATATTTT
D gene: TRBD1
clone size: .
V gene: TRBV28
J gene: TRBJ1-3

CDR3 protein: CASSEVHPGGYNSPLHF
CDR3 DNA: TGTGCCAGCAGTGAAGTACATCCAGGGGGTTATAATTCACCCCTCCACTTT
D gene: TRBD1
clone size: .
V gene: TRBV2
J gene: TRBJ1-6

CDR3 protein: CAWTRMAEAFF
CDR3 DNA: TGTGCCTGGACGAGAATGGCTGAAGCTTTCTTT
D gene: .
clone size: .
V gene: TRBV30
J gene: TRBJ1-1

CDR3 protein: CASSHWGGGETQYF
CDR3 DNA: TGCGCCAGCAGCCATTGGGGGGGCGGGGAGACCCAGTACTTC
D gene: .
clone size: .
V gene: TRBV4-1
J gene: TRBJ2-5

CDR3 protein: CASIDGGGIEQFF
CDR3 DNA: TGTGCCAGCATCGACGGCGGGGGAATTGAGCAGTTCTTC
D gene: TRBD2
clone size: .
V gene: TRBV7-2
J gene: TRBJ2-1

CDR3 protein: CASLPRFSGVDTQYF
CDR3 DNA: TGTGCCAGTTTGCCTCGTTTTAGCGGGGTGGATACGCAGTATTTT
D gene: TRBD2
clone size: .
V gene: TRBV7-2
J gene: TRBJ2-3

CDR3 protein: CASRSGQGPQETQYF
CDR3 DNA: TGTGCCAGTAGAAGCGGACAGGGCCCCCAAGAGACCCAGTACTTC
D gene: TRBD1
clone size: once
V gene: TRBV19
J gene: TRBJ2-5

CDR3 protein: CASSSREPDRHYGYTF
CDR3 DNA: TGTGCCAGCAGCTCCCGAGAGCCAGACAGGCACTATGGCTACACCTTC
D gene: .
clone size: .
V gene: TRBV3-1/TRBV3-2
J gene: TRBJ1-2

CDR3 protein: CASSPPGEPNQPQHF
CDR3 DNA: TGTGCCAGTAGTCCCCCGGGTGAGCCTAATCAGCCCCAGCATTTT
D gene: .
clone size: once
V gene: TRBV19
J gene: TRBJ1-5

CDR3 protein: CATSDFLGRGQTF
CDR3 DNA: TGTGCCACCAGTGATTTCCTGGGAAGGGGGCAAACCTTC
D gene: TRBD1
clone size: .
V gene: TRBV24-1
J gene: TRBJ1-2

CDR3 protein: CASEDRAGGYTF
CDR3 DNA: TGTGCCAGCGAAGACAGGGCCGGCGGCTACACCTTC
D gene: TRBD1
clone size: .
V gene: TRBV3-1/TRBV3-2
J gene: TRBJ1-2

CDR3 protein: CASSRRGGPTDTQYF
CDR3 DNA: TGTGCCAGCAGTCGGCGGGGGGGCCCGACAGATACGCAGTATTTT
D gene: TRBD2
clone size: once
V gene: TRBV6-6
J gene: TRBJ2-3

CDR3 protein: CATSRARLIGNEQFF
CDR3 DNA: TGTGCCACCAGCAGAGCGAGACTAATAGGGAATGAGCAGTTCTTC
D gene: .
clone size: .
V gene: TRBV15
J gene: TRBJ2-1

CDR3 protein: CASRVEGRSPYTEAFF
CDR3 DNA: TGTGCCAGCAGAGTGGAGGGAAGGTCGCCATACACTGAAGCTTTCTTT
D gene: .
clone size: .
V gene: TRBV27
J gene: TRBJ1-1

CDR3 protein: CASSMGHSGANVLTF
CDR3 DNA: TGTGCCAGTAGTATGGGCCACTCTGGGGCCAACGTCCTGACTTTC
D gene: .
clone size: .
V gene: TRBV19
J gene: TRBJ2-6

CDR3 protein: CASSKVLAGEDTQYF
CDR3 DNA: TGTGCCAGCAGCAAAGTGCTAGCGGGAGAAGATACGCAGTATTTT
D gene: .
clone size: .
V gene: TRBV21-1
J gene: TRBJ2-3

CDR3 protein: CASSLDSRGVNTGELFF
CDR3 DNA: TGCGCCAGCAGCTTGGATAGCAGGGGCGTAAACACCGGGGAGCTGTTTTTT
D gene: .
clone size: .
V gene: TRBV5-1
J gene: TRBJ2-2

CDR3 protein: CASSVQGQGAAGELFF
CDR3 DNA: TGTGCCAGCAGCGTACAGGGACAGGGGGCTGCCGGGGAGCTGTTTTTT
D gene: TRBD1
clone size: few
V gene: TRBV9
J gene: TRBJ2-2

CDR3 protein: CASSLSTGGGYEQYF
CDR3 DNA: TGCGCCAGCAGCTTATCGACAGGGGGAGGCTACGAGCAGTACTTC
D gene: TRBD1
clone size: .
V gene: TRBV5-1
J gene: TRBJ2-7

CDR3 protein: CASSYLTVNTEAFF
CDR3 DNA: TGTGCCAGCAGTTACCTGACAGTGAACACTGAAGCTTTCTTT
D gene: .
clone size: .
V gene: TRBV6-2/TRBV6-3
J gene: TRBJ1-1

CDR3 protein: CASSATGVYTDTQYF
CDR3 DNA: TGTGCCAGCAGCGCTACAGGGGTCTACACAGATACGCAGTATTTT
D gene: TRBD1
clone size: .
V gene: TRBV2
J gene: TRBJ2-3

CDR3 protein: CASSSPSGTGNQPQHF
CDR3 DNA: TGTGCCAGCAGCAGTCCGTCCGGGACAGGGAATCAGCCCCAGCATTTT
D gene: TRBD1
clone size: .
V gene: TRBV28
J gene: TRBJ1-5

CDR3 protein: CASSPGQGAPSGANVLTF
CDR3 DNA: TGTGCCAGCAGTCCCGGACAGGGGGCCCCCTCTGGGGCCAACGTCCTGACTTTC
D gene: TRBD1
clone size: .
V gene: TRBV27
J gene: TRBJ2-6

CDR3 protein: CASSLVAGNTEAFF
CDR3 DNA: TGCGCCAGCAGCTTGGTGGCAGGGAACACTGAAGCTTTCTTT
D gene: .
clone size: .
V gene: TRBV5-1
J gene: TRBJ1-1

CDR3 protein: CASSQDVRVKAKNIQYF
CDR3 DNA: TGTGCCAGCAGCCAAGATGTCAGGGTCAAAGCCAAAAACATTCAGTACTTC
D gene: .
clone size: few
V gene: TRBV4-2
J gene: TRBJ2-4

CDR3 protein: CASSSSQGNYGYTF
CDR3 DNA: TGTGCCAGCTCATCCTCGCAGGGTAACTATGGCTACACCTTC
D gene: .
clone size: .
V gene: TRBV18
J gene: TRBJ1-2

CDR3 protein: CASSELGRGRAKNIQYF
CDR3 DNA: TGTGCCAGCAGTGAGTTAGGTCGCGGGAGGGCCAAAAACATTCAGTACTTC
D gene: TRBD2
clone size: once
V gene: TRBV2
J gene: TRBJ2-4

CDR3 protein: CASSLAASGRIGEQYF
CDR3 DNA: TGTGCCAGCAGCTTAGCGGCTAGCGGGAGGATAGGCGAGCAGTACTTC
D gene: TRBD2
clone size: .
V gene: TRBV7-2
J gene: TRBJ2-7

CDR3 protein: CASSSGQGNSPLHF
CDR3 DNA: TGTGCCAGCAGTTCGGGACAGGGTAATTCACCCCTCCACTTT
D gene: TRBD1
clone size: .
V gene: TRBV27
J gene: TRBJ1-6

CDR3 protein: CASSAILAGVSNTGELFF
CDR3 DNA: TGTGCCAGCTCAGCGATACTAGCGGGGGTTTCGAACACCGGGGAGCTGTTTTTT
D gene: TRBD2
clone size: .
V gene: TRBV18
J gene: TRBJ2-2

CDR3 protein: CASSSQREVNIQYF
CDR3 DNA: TGTGCCAGCAGTTCTCAGCGGGAGGTTAACATTCAGTACTTC
D gene: TRBD2
clone size: .
V gene: TRBV27
J gene: TRBJ2-4

CDR3 protein: CASSINWGLGQETQYF
CDR3 DNA: TGTGCCAGTAGTATAAATTGGGGGCTTGGGCAAGAGACCCAGTACTTC
D gene: .
clone size: .
V gene: TRBV19
J gene: TRBJ2-5

CDR3 protein: CAWSPSETQYF
CDR3 DNA: TGTGCCTGGAGTCCTAGTGAGACCCAGTACTTC
D gene: .
clone size: .
V gene: TRBV30
J gene: TRBJ2-5

CDR3 protein: CASSTQVDYGYTF
CDR3 DNA: TGTGCCAGCAGCACGCAGGTTGACTATGGCTACACCTTC
D gene: .
clone size: .
V gene: TRBV6-5
J gene: TRBJ1-2

CDR3 protein: CASSQEQGGTNGYTF
CDR3 DNA: TGCGCCAGCAGCCAAGAACAAGGGGGCACTAATGGCTACACCTTC
D gene: TRBD1
clone size: .
V gene: TRBV4-3
J gene: TRBJ1-2

CDR3 protein: CASSSIRGETQYF
CDR3 DNA: TGTGCCAGCAGCTCCATAAGGGGTGAGACCCAGTACTTC
D gene: .
clone size: .
V gene: TRBV7-3
J gene: TRBJ2-5

CDR3 protein: CATPIHSYEQYF
CDR3 DNA: TGTGCCACCCCAATACACTCCTACGAGCAGTACTTC
D gene: .
clone size: once
V gene: TRBV19
J gene: TRBJ2-7